Described below is a single T cell receptor (beta chain) sequence and its context. Its antigen is as yet unknown. The CDR3 runs 12 residues. Trimming cost V 3 bases and J 7 bases, with 7 bases left between them. The V gene's germline CDR1 is LNHNV and CDR2 YYDKDF (reference sequence). These data belong to a study of T cell responses to AZD1222 COVID-19 vaccine. The data were produced by immunoSEQ multiplex PCR, yet TCRdb's version contains in-frame clones alone and is incomplete. The data contain 90,000 to 150,000 clones, 88% of them singletons. Whole-study findings and limits: When two AZD1222 doses had been given, Spike-specific TCR breadth and depth rose.

The chain links TRBV15 to TRBJ2-1, with a weak D call TRBD2 (6 bases). Sequenced material: peripheral blood, taken 28 days after the second AZD1222 dose. The origin of this receptor is an adult who received the AZD1222 COVID-19 vaccine. The CDR3 is CATSRTRNEQFF. CDR3 nucleotide sequence: TGTGCCACCAGCAGGACTAGAAATGAGCAGTTCTTC.